The next 26 T cell receptor beta chains were all read from a single sample in a study of post-analysis software for immune sequencing data (dated by TCRdb to between 2015 and 2016). Results the study describes overall, beyond this receptor: Four or five TRBV segments, including TRBV5-6, TRBV5-1 and TRBV20-1, were significantly more frequent in patients than controls.

The library was built by means of PCR. The run used an Illumina HiSeq 2500. Unique molecular identifiers were incorporated into TCR beta cDNA libraries to reduce PCR and sequencing biases. TCRdb reworked the public reads: Q25 trimming with fastp, MiXCR clone assembly, productive beta chains retained. A single entry per CDR3 protein holds the most common genes and DNA from its merged rows. The sample table records more than 500,000 distinct CDR3 sequences; around 31% of these occur just once. The leading ten clones occupy approximately 5.4% of the sample. No antigen is known for these receptors. Material for sequencing was blood. The receptors here all came from a girl younger than 18 with multiple sclerosis.

The rearrangement links TRBV29-1 to TRBJ2-3; tentatively, D is TRBD1 or TRBD2 (5 bases each). CDR3 length: 12 amino acids. Deletions cut 8 bases from V and 6 bases from J, with 15 bases between. CDR1 is SQVTM, CDR2 ANQGSEA, per germline. The CDR3 sequence is CSTSTEGDTQYF. In nucleotides, the CDR3 is TGCAGCACCTCGACAGAGGGCGATACGCAGTATTTT.

This chain joins TRBV12-3 or TRBV12-4 and TRBJ2-1; D might be TRBD2 (5 bases). The CDR3 is made up of 14 amino acids. V was clipped by 6 bases and J by 0 bases, with 9 bases between them. CDR3 nucleotide sequence: TGTGCCAGCAGGGACTCCCTCTCCTACAATGAGCAGTTCTTC. The encoded protein is CASRDSLSYNEQFF.

The chain recombines TRBV3-1 with TRBJ2-1, with 11 bases matching TRBD1. CDR3 size: 17 residues. Trimming at V came to 4 bases and at J to 0 bases, leaving 5 bases not matched to a gene. Germline CDR1 and CDR2: LGHDT and YNNKEL (reference sequence). CDR3 sequence: CASSPLGTGGSYNEQFF. The DNA for the CDR3 is TGTGCCAGCAGCCCCCTCGGGACAGGGGGCTCCTACAATGAGCAGTTCTTC.

This clonotype was counted a few times. The CDR3 DNA is TGCGCCAGCAGCCTGGCGGGGCGCGTCGTAGGTGAGCAGTTCTTC. Translating it yields CASSLAGRVVGEQFF. V gene TRBV4-1 combines with J gene TRBJ2-1; the D gene is possibly TRBD2 (6 bases). Looked up from germline, CDR1 is MGHRA and CDR2 is YSYEKL. Trimming removed 4 bases at V and 9 bases at J, with 19 bases between. CDR3 size: 15 residues.

The chain uses TRBV9 and TRBJ2-2; D is possibly TRBD1 or TRBD2 (5 bases each). Germline V lookup: CDR1 SGDLS, CDR2 YYNGEE. Trimming took 0 bases from V and 4 from J, leaving 10 bases between them. The CDR3 contains 15 residues. CDR3 sequence (DNA): TGTGCCAGCAGCGTAGCTACCGGGGCCACCGGGGAGCTGTTTTTT. This encodes CASSVATGATGELFF.

The chain links TRBV6-5 to TRBJ2-3; D is ambiguous. Germline CDR1 reads MNHEY; CDR2 reads SVGAGI. This CDR3 is 14 amino acids long. The germline V and J ends were trimmed by 2 bases and 0 bases, with 6 bases remaining between them. Here the CDR3 DNA reads TGTGCCAGCAGTTACGAGGAGAGCACAGATACGCAGTATTTT. As protein: CASSYEESTDTQYF.

The chain links TRBV6-1 to TRBJ2-7; 11 nucleotides align to TRBD1. The germline CDR1 and CDR2 sequences are MNHNS and SASEGT. Trimming took 10 bases from V and 3 from J; bases not matched to a gene: 8. This CDR3 spans 14 amino acids. CDR3 sequence: CAIRTGTGGYEQYF. DNA of the CDR3: TGTGCCATACGAACGGGGACAGGGGGCTACGAGCAGTACTTC.

This clonotype was detected once. This sequence joins TRBV20-1 and TRBJ1-1; D is uncertain. The length of the CDR3 is 14 residues. Germline CDR1 reads DFQATT; CDR2 reads SNEGSKA (reference sequence). V dropped 2 bases and J dropped 3 bases, with 13 bases sitting between them. The CDR3 region is CSARREGSYTEAFF. Here the CDR3 DNA reads TGCAGTGCTAGACGGGAGGGCTCATACACTGAAGCTTTCTTT.

The rearrangement uses TRBV29-1 and TRBJ1-2, with D unclear. The V gene lost 3 bases and the J gene lost 10 bases, with 3 bases spanning the gap. The CDR3 is made up of 8 amino acids. Germline CDR1 reads SQVTM; CDR2 reads ANQGSEA. Written as DNA, the CDR3 is TGCAGCGTTGATACCTACACCTTC. It yields the protein CSVDTYTF. Based on the CDR3 plus reference TRBV29-1 and TRBJ1-2, the full variable domain is SAVISQKPSRDICQRGTSLTIQCQVDSQVTMMFWYRQQPGQSLTLIATANQGSEATYESGFVIDKFPISRPNLTFSTLTVSNMSPEDSSIYLCSVDTYTFGSGTRLTVV.

This clonotype has a handful of counts. J is TRBJ2-1 and V is TRBV29-1, with no clear D. Germline CDR1 and CDR2: SQVTM and ANQGSEA. This CDR3 is built from 11 residues. The V end lost 4 bases, the J end lost 5 bases, and 6 bases lay between the germline ends. The CDR3 loop reads CSVVPNNEQFF. In nucleotides, the CDR3 is TGCAGCGTTGTCCCTAACAATGAGCAGTTCTTC.

The chain employs TRBV5-5 and TRBJ1-6; weak D call: TRBD1 (5 bases). The CDR3 has 12 residues. The germline gives CDR1 SGHKS, CDR2 YYEKEE (reference sequence). Trimming took off 3 bases at V and 14 bases at J, with 12 bases between the two ends. The CDR3 sequence: CASSSGAGALHF. In DNA, the CDR3 is TGTGCCAGCAGCTCCGGGGCTGGAGCCCTCCACTTT. Full variable domain (missing parts from reference TRBV5-5 and TRBJ1-6): DAGVTQSPTHLIKTRGQQVTLRCSPISGHKSVSWYQQVLGQGPQFIFQYYEKEERGRGNFPDRFSARQFPNYSSELNVNALLLGDSALYLCASSSGAGALHFGNGTRLTVT.

The rearrangement uses TRBV19 and TRBJ1-2; no clear D gene. From germline, CDR1 is LNHDA and CDR2 SQIVND (reference sequence). V was trimmed by 5 bases and J by 4 bases, leaving 17 bases between them. The CDR3 is made up of 15 amino acids. Here the CDR3 DNA reads TGTGCCAGTAGTCCGTCAGAGAGGCGCTTCTATGGCTACACCTTC. This encodes CASSPSERRFYGYTF.

This clonotype has just a few counts. The chain employs TRBV6-6 and TRBJ2-1, with D unresolved. The V and J ends lost 7 bases and 0 bases respectively, with 7 bases between them. The CDR3 consists of 13 residues. CDR1 is MNHNY, CDR2 SVGAGI, per germline (reference sequence). CDR3 sequence (DNA): TGTGCCAGCACGGTCGTCTCCTACAATGAGCAGTTCTTC. Translated: CASTVVSYNEQFF.

This clonotype was recorded a few times. This sequence joins TRBV20-1 and TRBJ1-2, with D possibly being TRBD1 (5 bases). This CDR3 region has 12 residues. Germline V gene lookup returns CDR1 DFQATT and CDR2 SNEGSKA (reference sequence). The CDR3 coding sequence is TGCCACGGGACCTCAGCTAACTATGGCTACACCTTC. It yields the protein CHGTSANYGYTF.

The chain couples TRBV7-2 to TRBJ2-3; tentative D call: TRBD2 (5 bases). Trimming took 5 bases from V and 4 from J, leaving 28 bases between them. This CDR3 is built from 19 residues. Germline CDR1 is SGHTA and CDR2 is FQGNSA. The CDR3 DNA reads TGTGCCAGCAGCACCGACGATCTAGTGGGAGACTACCTCCCAGATACGCAGTATTTT. Its protein is CASSTDDLVGDYLPDTQYF.

A word on this clonotype: A read error may produce the germline difference seen at one junction end. This sequence joins TRBV12-3 or TRBV12-4 and TRBJ2-1; 10 bases map to TRBD2. The CDR3 sequence is 17 residues long. CDR3 DNA: TGTGCCGGCAGTTTAGGGGGCCCTAGCGGGAGTTACAATGAGCAGTTCTTC. This translates into CAGSLGGPSGSYNEQFF.

In this sample, this clonotype turned up a few times. J is TRBJ2-5 and V is TRBV11-2; 14 nucleotides agree with TRBD2. J was trimmed by 0 bases and V by 1 base; bases with no gene match: 1. The germline gives CDR1 SGHAT, CDR2 FQNNGV. There are 17 residues in the CDR3. CDR3 in amino acids: CASSLGLAGGYQETQYF. The CDR3, as DNA: TGTGCCAGCAGCTTAGGACTAGCGGGGGGGTACCAAGAGACCCAGTACTTC.

The chain recombines TRBV29-1 with TRBJ1-1, with a possible D match to TRBD1 (5 bases). The CDR3 is made up of 15 amino acids. The ends were cut back, 4 bases at V and 0 bases at J, with 15 bases in the middle. Germline V CDR1 and CDR2: SQVTM, ANQGSEA. The CDR3 reads CSVVGVGRLNTEAFF. In DNA, the CDR3 is TGCAGCGTTGTGGGGGTGGGGCGGTTGAACACTGAAGCTTTCTTT.

The sample holds a few counts of this clonotype. The chain links TRBV20-1 to TRBJ1-1; 7 bases map to TRBD1. In germline, CDR1 is DFQATT, CDR2 SNEGSKA (reference sequence). The J segment lost 1 base and the V segment lost 3 bases, leaving 8 bases of the junction unmatched. CDR3 length: 15 amino acids. The CDR3, as DNA: TGCAGTGCTAGGACTCCGGGACAGTGGAACACTGAAGCTTTCTTT. Residues: CSARTPGQWNTEAFF.

The V gene is TRBV20-1, the J gene TRBJ2-7, with TRBD2 identical over 15 bases. V lost 2 bases and J lost 0; bases outside the gene matches: 11. The CDR3 has 19 amino acids. Germline-derived CDR1 and CDR2 are DFQATT and SNEGSKA (reference sequence). Here the CDR3 reads CSARSPGLAGGHRSYEQYF. The CDR3 nucleotides are TGCAGTGCTAGAAGTCCGGGACTAGCGGGGGGTCATCGCTCCTACGAGCAGTACTTC.

This clonotype was found a few times. J is TRBJ1-1 and V is TRBV7-2; tentative D call: TRBD1 (6 bases). The CDR3 covers 14 residues. Germline V gene lookup returns CDR1 SGHTA and CDR2 FQGNSA. Trimming stripped 7 bases from V and 2 bases from J, with 14 bases between. CDR3 in amino acids: CASTRGGANTEAFF. DNA for the CDR3: TGTGCCAGCACACGGGGGGGGGCCAACACTGAAGCTTTCTTT.

Note on this clonotype: A much larger clone sits a single nucleotide away, making a read error possible. The chain joins TRBV7-2 to TRBJ2-1; 10 nucleotides line up with TRBD2. Germline V gene sequence: CDR1 SGHTA, CDR2 FQGNSA. The CDR3 covers 15 residues. The DNA of the CDR3 is TGTGCCAGCAGCCCCGTAGCGGGGGGCTACAATGGGCAGTTCTTC. Amino acid sequence: CASSPVAGGYNGQFF.

Worth noting for this clonotype: This may be a read error: a much more frequent sequence differs by one nucleotide. The rearrangement uses TRBV12-3 or TRBV12-4 and TRBJ2-3; 7 bases fit TRBD1. CDR3 length: 13 amino acids. This CDR3 reads CASKGAPADAQYF. The CDR3 nucleotides are TGTGCCAGCAAGGGGGCGCCCGCAGATGCGCAGTATTTT.

The rearrangement uses TRBV20-1 and TRBJ2-3; D might be TRBD1 (7 bases). The CDR3 has 13 amino acids. Germline V lookup: CDR1 DFQATT, CDR2 SNEGSKA (reference sequence). V shed 6 bases and J shed 5 bases, with 15 bases lying between them. CDR3: CSAPDQGGDTQYF. CDR3 in DNA: TGCAGTGCCCCGGATCAGGGGGGAGATACGCAGTATTTT.

Notes on this clonotype: An end of the junction does not agree with germline; a read error may underlie this. In nucleotides, the CDR3 is TGTGCCAGCAGCTCCAGAGGCCCCGCAACTAATGAAAAACCGTTTTTT. Translating it yields CASSSRGPATNEKPFF. The rearrangement uses TRBV11-2 and TRBJ1-4; D is ambiguous. The CDR3 is made up of 16 amino acids. Germline lookup yields CDR1 SGHAT and CDR2 FQNNGV.

This chain links TRBV6-6 with TRBJ2-3; D gene unclear. Trimming left V 5 bases short and J 4 bases short, with 7 bases between. CDR3 size: 12 residues. Germline-derived CDR1 and CDR2 are MNHNY and SVGAGI (reference sequence). CDR3 bases: TGTGCCAGCAGTAACGTACCAGATACGCAGTATTTT. It is translated as CASSNVPDTQYF.